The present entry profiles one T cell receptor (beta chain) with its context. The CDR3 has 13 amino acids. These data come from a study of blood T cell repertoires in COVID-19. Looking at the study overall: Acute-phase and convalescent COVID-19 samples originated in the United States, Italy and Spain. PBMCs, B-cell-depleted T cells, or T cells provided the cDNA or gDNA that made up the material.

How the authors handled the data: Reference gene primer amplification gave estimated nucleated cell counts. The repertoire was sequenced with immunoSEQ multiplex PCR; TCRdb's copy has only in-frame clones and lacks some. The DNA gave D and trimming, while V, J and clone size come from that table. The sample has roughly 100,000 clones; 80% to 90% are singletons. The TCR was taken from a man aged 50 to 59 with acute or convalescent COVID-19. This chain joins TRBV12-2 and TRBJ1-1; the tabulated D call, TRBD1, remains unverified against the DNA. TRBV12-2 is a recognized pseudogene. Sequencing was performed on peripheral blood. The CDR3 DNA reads TGTGCAAGTCGCTTAGGGCCGCTTACTGAAGCTTTCTTT. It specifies CASRLGPLTEAFF.